This note documents a single T cell receptor (beta chain) sequence. Antigen specificity is unknown. This CDR3 is also generated by other DNA sequences in the sample. The data belong to a study of graft-versus-host responses after intestinal transplantation. In the study overall: Every transplant recipient was induced with anti-thymocyte globulin, then maintained on tacrolimus and steroids for two to three years. Study-level points and caveats: Maximum circulating GvH clone levels tracked with early post-transplant HvG decreases. Some patients had graft-donor T cell macrochimerism. In their allografts, the ratios of graft-versus-host to host-versus-graft T cell clones were high. GvH clones were found in recipient marrow; some appeared first in ileum or blood.

The CDR3 sequence is 15 residues long. The V gene end was trimmed by 5 bases and the J gene end by 9 bases; junction bases not matched to a gene: 14. Germline CDR1 is SGHVS and CDR2 is FNYEAQ. Data came from immunoSEQ multiplex PCR; TCRdb stores just in-frame clones and leaves some out. The repertoire holds around 39,000 clones, with roughly 90% as singletons. The sequence came from a human patient who received an intestinal transplant, so some T cells may come from the graft donor. This specimen was PBMCs, taken approximately 270 days after transplant. The chain links TRBV7-6 to TRBJ2-3; 7 bases match TRBD2. DNA of the CDR3: TGTGCCAGCAGCGCCCTCGGGGGGACCCAGGACACGCAGTATTTT. Protein: CASSALGGTQDTQYF.